This T cell receptor (beta chain) was documented in a study of blood T cells in healthy people across ages (dated by TCRdb to the mid-2010s). Some background on the complete study: In model experiments, template switching captured roughly one uniquely barcoded TCR beta cDNA molecule for every two T cells. Age-related changes in TCR beta repertoire diversity were measured in the study by deep sequencing normalized with unique cDNA molecular identifiers. The donors were split into four age groups: young (average around 16 years), middle-aged (about 40), aged (approximately 60) and long-lived (about 82). To avoid experimental bias, donors of different ages were distributed randomly across sequencing lanes. Two additional independent replicas of 1 million unique cDNA reads from the same blood draw were analyzed for two donors (one aged 18 to 30 and one aged 80 or older). The research as a whole found: Because profiling used bulk unsorted PBMCs, naive and antigen-experienced compartments could not be compared conclusively. Total diversity estimates from one million sequenced T cells were considered lower bounds and underestimates. Compared with the aged group, the long-lived group had more naive CD4+ T cells, fewer expanded clones and increased TCR diversity, a pattern suggesting age selection. The percentage of naive T cells measured by flow cytometry correlated strongly with observed TCR beta diversity. Donor CMV infection status was unknown, potentially confounding age-related changes in expanded clonotypes. As age increased, observed TCR beta diversity per million T cells dropped in a roughly linear way, and a significant reduction was already evident by age approximately 40.

Systemically healthy Caucasian individuals from Russia, around 38 in total and aged roughly 6 to 95 years, were included as donors. Each donor gave ten milliliters of peripheral blood, drawn into EDTA-treated Vacutainer tubes. Ficoll-Paque density-gradient centrifugation was used to isolate PBMCs, with at least 6.5 million obtained per sample. Trizol reagent was used to extract total RNA from PBMCs, with at least 6 micrograms per sample. The percentages of naive CD45RAhigh/CD27high T cells were determined by flow cytometry on a PBMC aliquot from every donor. This clonotype came up once. It has no known antigen specificity. No much larger clonotype is one base removed from it; base qualities were not supplied. Resting on one read, the evidence is weak. The method behind the library was 5' RACE. The data were produced on an Illumina HiSeq 2500. A second PCR of roughly 6 to 11 cycles was performed with a sample-barcoded 5' primer and a J-beta primer mix. A unique molecular identifier was introduced onto each TCR beta cDNA molecule by a template-switch 5' adaptor carrying 12 random nucleotides. Each sample yielded at least 2.5 million CDR3-containing paired-end reads. The Mint cDNA synthesis kit, primed by a TRBC-specific oligonucleotide, was used to synthesize first-strand cDNA from all RNA. After uracil-DNA glycosylase treatment, a first 18-cycle PCR used universal primers M1SS and BC2_uni_R on all cDNA. Regarding the original processing steps: For normalization, 1 million high-quality reads were randomly selected from each sample, with every read carrying a distinct molecular identifier. Reads sharing molecular identifiers were discarded rather than binned into consensus sequences. CDR3 identification, clonotype clustering and error correction used MiTCR with a Q25 quality threshold and the strictest error-elimination algorithm. A nonparametric unseen species model using Euler transformation provided a lower-bound estimate of total TCR beta diversity. TCRdb reworked the public reads: Q25 trimming with fastp, MiXCR clone assembly, productive beta chains retained. Entries are consolidated by CDR3 protein sequence, retaining the most common genes and DNA. TCRdb's processing, not the authors', yielded these V and J calls. This sample has roughly 680,000 distinct CDR3 sequences in its table, and 52% of those were observed once. The biggest ten clones account for 13% of the sample.

The germline ends are 12 bases apart after V is trimmed by 4 bases and J by 4 bases. CDR1 is given as SGHTA and CDR2 as FQGNSA, both from the germline V gene. The CDR3 has 14 amino acids, counting the end cysteine and phenylalanine. Of the read, only the CDR3 DNA is kept; its 42 bases are in frame from base 1. The sequence was collected from a woman of 80 years or more in good health. Recombination connected TRBV7-2 to TRBJ2-3; TRBD2 is possibly the D segment (5 matching bases). The sample comprised blood. The nucleotides are TGTGCCAGCAGCTCCCTAGCTTCCGCAGATACGCAGTATTTT. Protein translation: CASSSLASADTQYF.